This T cell receptor (beta chain) was retrieved from a study of response to subunit inactivated influenza vaccine. MiXCR, applied by TCRdb to the RT-PCR reads, yields one record per CDR3 protein. The table has roughly 500,000 distinct CDR3 sequences, 16% seen once. This CDR3 is 15 amino acids long. This clonotype was seen only a few times. The sample was CD4+ T cells sorted from PBMCs, taken approximately 25 months after vaccination. The receptor comes from a man aged 50 to 75 who received an inactivated influenza vaccine. The chain combines TRBV21-1 with TRBJ1-1; the table's D call of TRBD1 was not tested on the DNA. TRBV21-1 has pseudogene status. DNA of the CDR3: TGTGCCAGCATCCACCGGGCAGGAGTGAACACTGAAGCTTTCTTT. It is translated as CASIHRAGVNTEAFF.